This entry features one T cell receptor (beta chain) sequence. Its antigen is as yet unknown. This specimen belongs to a study of immune cell composition in non-small cell lung cancer. V was cut by 7 bases and J by 5 bases, with 9 bases left in between. Germline V lookup: CDR1 WSHSY, CDR2 SAAADI. The CDR3 runs to 12 residues. Assay: immunoSEQ multiplex PCR; the TCRdb copy retains only in-frame clones and omits some. The sample yields thousands of clones, roughly 80% seen once. Findings of the study overall: Dominant in vivo tumour-associated clones were not shown to share tumour-reactive sequences. Top 10 clone scores and clonality were higher in squamous than adenocarcinoma.

The sequencing sample was made of lung tumor tissue. The TCR sequence derives from a human donor with non-small cell lung cancer. The chain employs TRBV10-2 and TRBJ2-1, with D possibly matching TRBD1 (6 bases). CDR3 region: CASTDRNNEQFF. In DNA form, the CDR3 reads TGCGCCAGCACAGACAGGAACAATGAGCAGTTCTTC.